This T cell receptor (beta chain) stems from a study of beta chain features in type 1 diabetes. Study information: Age, gender and cell yields were similar between patients and healthy donors. Study results and limitations: For patients and controls alike, PCR might favor shorter templates to the same degree. Shorter TCRB CDR3s, moderately but significantly so, marked every one of the four CD4+ subsets in Type 1 diabetes patients.

Purity exceeding 98% was reached by all sorted populations. The CDR3 spans 14 residues. V dropped 3 bases and J dropped 3 bases, with 9 bases sitting between them. Germline V gene sequence: CDR1 MNHEY, CDR2 SMNVEV (reference sequence). This clone showed up many times. Its antigen is not identified. The study reverse transcribed the entire isolated RNA, so it sequenced expressed TCRB transcripts. Measured with immunoSEQ multiplex PCR; TCRdb has only the in-frame clones, and not every one. The sample lists about 390,000 clones, 9.6% occurring once. Source material: central memory CD4+ T cells from blood. The source is a man aged 30 to 45 with type 1 diabetes. V gene TRBV27 combines with J gene TRBJ2-1; maybe TRBD2 (5 bases). The CDR3 protein is CASSFAGLYNEQFF. In DNA, the CDR3 is TGTGCCAGCAGTTTCGCGGGCCTCTACAATGAGCAGTTCTTC.